Each of the 26 T cell receptor beta chains below was sequenced from the same sample in a study of blood T cell repertoires in COVID-19. Libraries were prepared by immunoSEQ multiplex PCR; TCRdb keeps only in-frame clonotypes and omits some of them. The table lists over 250,000 clones, about 80% of them singletons. Source material: PBMCs or T cells enriched from blood (not recorded which). The source is a man aged 25-45 years with acute COVID-19.

On this clone itself: The sample contains more than one DNA sequence encoding this CDR3. The chain couples TRBV7-9 to TRBJ1-5; maybe TRBD1 (6 bases). Per the germline V gene, CDR1 is SEHNR and CDR2 is FQNEAQ (reference sequence). V was shortened by 1 base and J by 4 bases, with 8 bases between the two germline ends. This CDR3 is built from 14 residues. The CDR3 loop reads CASSLEGGNQPQHF. The CDR3 bases are TGTGCCAGCAGCTTAGAGGGGGGGAATCAGCCCCAGCATTTT.

The chain is built from TRBV28 and TRBJ1-3; D remains unclear. This CDR3 comprises 14 residues. Germline loops: CDR1 MDHEN, CDR2 SYDVKM. V lost 7 bases to trimming and J lost 0 bases, with 10 bases between them. As DNA, the CDR3 is TGTGCCAGCAATGGCCCAGTCTCTGGAAACACCATATATTTT. Encoded protein: CASNGPVSGNTIYF.

The chain carries TRBV7-9 and TRBJ1-6, with 7 bases fitting TRBD1. This CDR3 is 16 amino acids long. Per the germline V gene, CDR1 is SEHNR and CDR2 is FQNEAQ (reference sequence). V was pared by 2 bases and J by 10 bases, with 11 bases of the junction left unmatched. The DNA for the CDR3 is TGTGCCAGCAGCTTATATCGACAGGGTACATGGTCACCCCTCCACTTT. Translating it yields CASSLYRQGTWSPLHF. The full variable domain, in which reference TRBV7-9 and TRBJ1-6 provide the parts outside the CDR3, is DTGVSQNPRHKITKRGQNVTFRCDPISEHNRLYWYRQTLGQGPEFLTYFQNEAQLEKSRLLSDRFSAERPKGSFSTLEIQRTEQGDSAMYLCASSLYRQGTWSPLHFGNGTRLTVT.

The J gene is TRBJ1-1, the V gene TRBV28; no reliable D call. The CDR3 length is 15 residues. Between the trimmed V and J ends, which lost 3 bases and 1 base, there was a span of 12 bases. The germline V gene encodes CDR1 MDHEN and CDR2 SYDVKM. CDR3 bases: TGTGCCAGCAGTTTCCAAGGATCGGGGAACACTGAAGCTTTCTTT. This sequence encodes CASSFQGSGNTEAFF.

The V gene is TRBV19, the J gene TRBJ2-3; no clear D gene. Per the germline V gene, CDR1 is LNHDA and CDR2 is SQIVND (reference sequence). The CDR3 is 15 residues long. V dropped 2 bases and J dropped 0 bases, with 9 bases sitting between them. DNA of the CDR3: TGTGCCAGTAGTATAATTGGAGCTAGCACAGATACGCAGTATTTT. Its translation is CASSIIGASTDTQYF.

With regard to this clone: One end of the junction varies from germline; a read error may be responsible. The V and J genes are TRBV5-4 and TRBJ1-1; D is unclear. Germline loops: CDR1 SGHNT, CDR2 YYREEE (reference sequence). The CDR3 length is 13 residues. The CDR3 nucleotides are TGTGCCAGCAGCTTTCGGCGGAACCCTGAAGCTTTCTTT. Translation: CASSFRRNPEAFF.

A few counts support this clone. The chain combines TRBV5-4 with TRBJ2-5; tentatively, D is TRBD1 (6 bases). Germline lookup yields CDR1 SGHNT and CDR2 YYREEE (reference sequence). This CDR3 comprises 16 residues. With 4 bases removed from V and 1 base from J, the gap between germline ends came to 17 bases. The CDR3 loop is CASSPGQTEVQETQYF. CDR3 sequence (DNA): TGTGCCAGCAGCCCCGGACAGACGGAAGTCCAAGAGACCCAGTACTTC. Full variable domain (missing parts from reference TRBV5-4 and TRBJ2-5): ETGVTQSPTHLIKTRGQQVTLRCSSQSGHNTVSWYQQALGQGPQFIFQYYREEENGRGNFPPRFSGLQFPNYSSELNVNALELDDSALYLCASSPGQTEVQETQYFGPGTRLLVL.

V usage is TRBV7-2 and J usage is TRBJ1-1, with D perhaps matching TRBD1 (5 bases). Trimming took 5 bases from V and 2 from J, leaving 15 bases between them. The germline V gene has CDR1 SGHTA and CDR2 FQGNSA. This CDR3 is built from 15 residues. CDR3 nucleotides: TGTGCCAGCAGCGGAGCCCAGGGTCTAAACACTGAAGCTTTCTTT. Protein: CASSGAQGLNTEAFF.

The chain uses TRBV14 and TRBJ1-5; TRBD1 agrees at 9 bases. This CDR3 comprises 16 residues. With 0 bases clipped from V and 6 bases from J, the junction kept 6 bases outside the gene matches. Looked up from germline, CDR1 is SGHDN and CDR2 is FVKESK. In DNA, the CDR3 is TGTGCCAGCAGCCAAGACCGTTGGACAGGGGCTCAGCCCCAGCATTTT. This codes for CASSQDRWTGAQPQHF.

The chain couples TRBV6-5 to TRBJ1-2, with 9 bases identical to TRBD1. The length of the CDR3 is 14 residues. Per the germline V gene, CDR1 is MNHEY and CDR2 is SVGAGI. Trimming at V came to 2 bases and at J to 10 bases, leaving 8 bases not matched to a gene. This chain's CDR3 is CASSYTGQGGVYTF. The CDR3 coding sequence is TGTGCCAGCAGTTACACGGGACAGGGAGGTGTCTACACCTTC.

The rearrangement links TRBV4-1 to TRBJ1-2, with TRBD1 as a possible D gene (6 bases). The CDR3 is 16 amino acids. CDR1 is MGHRA and CDR2 is YSYEKL in the germline V gene. V lost 0 bases and J lost 8, with 19 bases in between. As DNA, the CDR3 is TGCGCCAGCAGCCAAGACACAGGGTCCCAACGTTACGGCTACACCTTC. This sequence encodes CASSQDTGSQRYGYTF.

In its sample, this clone was seen once. J is TRBJ1-4 and V is TRBV28, with D possibly matching TRBD1 (5 bases). Germline CDR1 and CDR2: MDHEN and SYDVKM. This CDR3 spans 16 amino acids. The ends were cut back, 6 bases at V and 3 bases at J, with 17 bases in the middle. Here the CDR3 DNA reads TGTGCCAGCAGGGCGCATCAGGGATCAGCTAATGAAAAACTGTTTTTT. Translation: CASRAHQGSANEKLFF.

The chain joins TRBV6-2 or TRBV6-3 to TRBJ2-7; D is uncertain. Germline lookup yields CDR1 MNHEY and CDR2 SVGEGT. Trimming took off 5 bases at V and 3 bases at J, with 11 bases between the two ends. CDR3 length: 13 amino acids. The CDR3 DNA reads TGTGCCAGCAGTCGAGCGCGCTTCTACGAGCAGTACGTC. It yields the protein CASSRARFYEQYV.

V and J are TRBV7-9 and TRBJ2-1; D is unresolved. This CDR3 region has 15 residues. The V and J ends lost 5 bases and 0 bases respectively, with 11 bases between them. The germline gives CDR1 SEHNR, CDR2 FQNEAQ (reference sequence). CDR3 sequence reads: CASSPNLYSYNEQFF. The CDR3 region has the DNA TGTGCCAGCAGCCCCAACTTGTACTCCTACAATGAGCAGTTCTTC.

The sample holds one count of this clone. The chain combines TRBV27 with TRBJ1-1, with 9 nucleotides matching TRBD1. The junction had 4 bases not matched to a gene; V was cut back by 3 bases and J by 5 bases. This CDR3 is 14 amino acids long. The germline V gene has CDR1 MNHEY and CDR2 SMNVEV (reference sequence). The CDR3 sequence is CASSFGQGWTEAFF. CDR3 nucleotides: TGTGCCAGCAGTTTCGGACAGGGGTGGACTGAAGCTTTCTTT.

The V gene is TRBV10-1, the J gene TRBJ2-3; 12 positions match TRBD2. V was clipped by 3 bases and J by 0 bases; unmatched bases: 10. The germline CDR1 and CDR2 sequences are WNHNN and SYGVQD (reference sequence). The CDR3 consists of 19 residues. The DNA for the CDR3 is TGCGCCAGCAGTGATCCCCTAGCGGGGGGGAAGACTAGCACAGATACGCAGTATTTT. It specifies CASSDPLAGGKTSTDTQYF.

The V and J genes are TRBV9 and TRBJ1-4; perhaps TRBD1 as D (5 bases). V shed 4 bases and J shed 7 bases, with 14 bases lying between them. The CDR3 extends over 14 amino acids. Germline V gives CDR1 SGDLS, CDR2 YYNGEE. The CDR3 DNA sequence: TGTGCCAGCAGCCCCCGACAGAGTACTGAAAAACTGTTTTTT. As protein: CASSPRQSTEKLFF.

This clone occurred once. V gene TRBV6-2 or TRBV6-3 combines with J gene TRBJ1-5; TRBD1 matches at 7 bases. V lost 3 bases, J lost 2 bases, and 7 bases stayed unmatched. The CDR3 sequence is 16 residues long. The germline gives CDR1 MNHEY, CDR2 SVGEGT. CDR3 region: CASSYHSQGGNQPQHF. CDR3 DNA sequence: TGTGCCAGCAGTTATCACTCGCAGGGGGGCAATCAGCCCCAGCATTTT.

V gene TRBV11-3 combines with J gene TRBJ1-3, with D possibly being TRBD1 (5 bases). The germline gives CDR1 SGHNT, CDR2 YENEEA. V gave up 0 bases and J gave up 3 bases, with 12 bases separating them. The CDR3 is 16 residues long. CDR3 nucleotide sequence: TGTGCCAGCAGCTTAGATTTCCAGGGCCGTGGAAACACCATATATTTT. Translated, it gives CASSLDFQGRGNTIYF.

The CDR3 sequence: CASMAALEAFF. CDR3 coding DNA: TGTGCCAGCATGGCGGCCTTAGAAGCTTTCTTT. V and J are TRBV6-5 and TRBJ1-1; D call uncertain. V lost 7 bases to trimming and J lost 8 bases, with 11 bases between them. Germline V gene data show CDR1 as MNHEY and CDR2 as SVGAGI. There are 11 residues in the CDR3.

Concerning this clone: A junction boundary mismatches the germline segment, possibly from a read error. The CDR3 region is CASSGRTGATEAFF. The CDR3 region has the DNA TGTGCCAGCAGCGGTAGGACAGGAGCCACTGAAGCTTTCTTT. The chain recombines TRBV5-1 with TRBJ1-1, with 7 bases aligning to TRBD1. The CDR3 has 14 amino acids. Germline CDR1 and CDR2: SGHRS and YFSETQ.

Here the CDR3 DNA reads TGTGCCAGCAGTTTGGCCGGGACACTACACACTGAAGCTTTCTTT. Amino acid sequence: CASSLAGTLHTEAFF. The chain joins TRBV25-1 to TRBJ1-1; tentative D call: TRBD1 (6 bases). Germline loops: CDR1 MGHDK, CDR2 SYGVNS. The CDR3 consists of 15 residues. V lost 5 bases to trimming and J lost 3 bases, with 16 bases between them.

The chain combines TRBV5-1 with TRBJ1-4, with 10 positions matching TRBD1. Looked up from germline, CDR1 is SGHRS and CDR2 is YFSETQ. After removal of 3 bases from V and 4 bases from J, the junction contained 6 bases not matched to a gene. The CDR3 has 16 amino acids. Here the CDR3 reads CASSSGTGVFNEKLFF. The CDR3 nucleotides are TGCGCCAGCAGCTCCGGGACAGGGGTTTTTAATGAAAAACTGTTTTTT. Full variable domain (rest looked up from reference TRBV5-1 and TRBJ1-4): KAGVTQTPRYLIKTRGQQVTLSCSPISGHRSVSWYQQTPGQGLQFLFEYFSETQRNKGNFPGRFSGRQFSNSRSEMNVSTLELGDSALYLCASSSGTGVFNEKLFFGSGTQLSVL.

The chain uses TRBV5-1 and TRBJ2-1; 13 positions agree with TRBD2. Germline V gene data show CDR1 as SGHRS and CDR2 as YFSETQ. This CDR3 has 15 residues. V lost 4 bases to trimming and J lost 7 bases; unmatched junction nucleotides: 5. CDR3 nucleotide sequence: TGCGCCAGCAGCCCACTAGCGGGGGGGCCGAATGAGCAGTTCTTC. Residues: CASSPLAGGPNEQFF.

The chain joins TRBV11-2 to TRBJ1-1, with 7 bases aligning to TRBD1. The V gene's germline CDR1 is SGHAT and CDR2 FQNNGV. The CDR3 spans 15 residues. With V trimmed by 3 bases and J by 0 bases, 4 bases remained unmatched. CDR3 sequence (DNA): TGTGCCAGCAGCTTCCAGGACAGGTTGAACACTGAAGCTTTCTTT. This sequence encodes CASSFQDRLNTEAFF.

The chain uses TRBV7-9 and TRBJ2-1; 13 nucleotides match TRBD2. CDR1 is SEHNR, CDR2 FQNEAQ, per germline (reference sequence). V shed 6 bases and J 1 base; nucleotides not matched to a gene: 6. The CDR3 is 17 residues long. This CDR3 is CASSAGTSGISYNEQFF. The CDR3 nucleotides read TGTGCCAGCAGTGCCGGGACTAGCGGGATTTCCTACAATGAGCAGTTCTTC.